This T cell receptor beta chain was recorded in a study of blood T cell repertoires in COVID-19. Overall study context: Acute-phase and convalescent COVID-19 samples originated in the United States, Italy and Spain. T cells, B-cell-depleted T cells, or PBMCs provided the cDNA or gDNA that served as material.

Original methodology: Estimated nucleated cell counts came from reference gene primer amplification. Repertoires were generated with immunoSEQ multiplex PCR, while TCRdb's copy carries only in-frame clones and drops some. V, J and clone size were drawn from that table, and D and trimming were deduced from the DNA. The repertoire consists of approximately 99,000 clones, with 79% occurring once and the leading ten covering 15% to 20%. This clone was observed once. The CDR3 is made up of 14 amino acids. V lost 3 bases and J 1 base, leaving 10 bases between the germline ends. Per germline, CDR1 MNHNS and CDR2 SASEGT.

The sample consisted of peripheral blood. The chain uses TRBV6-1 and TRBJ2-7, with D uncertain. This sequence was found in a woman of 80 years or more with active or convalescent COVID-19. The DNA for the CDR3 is TGTGCCAGCAGTGACAGGATGGATTCCTACGAGCAGTACTTC. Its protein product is CASSDRMDSYEQYF.